This T cell receptor beta chain was sequenced during a study of T cell responses to AZD1222 COVID-19 vaccine. Turning to the study itself: Pooling was applied to second doses at about 4 or about 12 weeks. Study-level findings and limits: White British ancestry dominated among donors, who included more females, and clonal diversity was possibly underestimated.

Germline CDR1 is MNHEY and CDR2 is SVGAGI. V was pared by 8 bases and J by 3 bases, with 11 bases between. The CDR3 totals 13 residues. In the case of this clone: The antigen remains unidentified.

Some clones are missing from TCRdb's copy, which holds only in-frame ones; the method was immunoSEQ multiplex PCR. The sample holds about 100,000 clones, nearly 95% seen once. The source is an adult in good health. The chain carries TRBV6-5 and TRBJ2-1; TRBD1 is a possible D gene (7 bases). Sequenced material: peripheral blood, taken on day 0 of AZD1222 vaccination. The CDR3 sequence is CASAGQIYNEQFF. The CDR3 nucleotides read TGTGCCAGCGCGGGACAGATCTACAATGAGCAGTTCTTC.